This TCR beta chain stems from a study of blood T cells in healthy people across ages. The V and J ends lost 5 bases and 3 bases respectively, with 17 bases between them. The CDR3 is made up of 15 amino acids. Germline V CDR1 and CDR2: SGHVS, FNYEAQ. With a J-beta primer mix and a sample-barcoded 5' primer, a second PCR ran roughly 6 to 11 cycles. TCRdb itself ran the 5' RACE reads through MiXCR, one entry per CDR3 protein. The sample has about 1.1 million distinct CDR3 sequences; 35% to 40% are singletons. V is TRBV7-6 and J is TRBJ2-7; no firm D call. The TCR was taken from a man between 18 and 29 years old in good health. Sequencing was carried out using blood. CDR3 sequence: CASSHRAGVHYEQYF. DNA for the CDR3: TGTGCCAGCAGCCACCGGGCCGGCGTCCACTACGAGCAGTACTTC.